The entry that follows covers one T cell receptor (beta chain) sequence. It lacks a known antigen. The record has no base qualities; no much larger clone is one base away. In the prospective study, participants were roughly 18 to 100 years old, resided in about two dozen geographic areas of the United States, and were enrolled through a virtual design. To assign participants to cohorts, the prospective study relied on clinical history that participants themselves reported in a screening survey and a study questionnaire. Exposed participants had been in contact, within 2 weeks of entering the study, with a person who had a PCR-confirmed or clinician-diagnosed case of COVID-19. In the prospective study, mobile phlebotomists collected whole blood, serum and a nasopharyngeal or oropharyngeal swab from each participant. Over a 2-month period, participants in the prospective study had the option of providing additional blood draws and questionnaires. Blood samples from the prospective study were shipped frozen or at room temperature prior to DNA extraction.

The sample comes from a study of blood T cell repertoires in COVID-19 (dated by TCRdb to 2018 to 2020). With respect to the entire study: Samples covering the acute and convalescent phases of COVID-19 were provided by collaborators in the United States, Italy and Spain. The material from the prospective study consisted of cDNA or gDNA derived from T cells, B-cell-depleted T cells, or PBMCs. The dataset comprised deeply sampled blood TCRbeta repertoires from subjects exposed to, actively infected with, or recovered from COVID-19. The repertoires were made available in a free public database intended to serve as a resource for research on the immune response to SARS-CoV-2. Samples came from the ongoing ImmuneRACE study (first 160 participants) plus 1,254 subjects from 6 global collaborators. A de-identified subject ID, COVID-19 status, age in years and sex were almost always included in the sample metadata. Where available, HLA class I and class II types were taken from metadata supplied by the sample provider and were not determined by assay-based typing.

TCRbeta CDR3 regions were amplified from genomic DNA using the immunoSEQ Assay, a bias-controlled multiplex PCR. On the authors' methods: Nucleated cell counts per sample were estimated from amplification of reference gene primers within the assay. To quantify the absolute abundance of each unique TCRbeta CDR3 rearrangement, sequence reads were collapsed and filtered. Productive Simpson clonality was computed per sample as the square root of Simpson's diversity index over productive rearrangements. Here the immuneACCESS table is served through TCRdb, limited to in-frame sequences with V and J called. Missing clones are a known gap in these copies; in checked studies unresolved V genes cover under half, and the rest lacks a known reason. That table furnishes V, J and clone size, whereas the DNA furnished D and trimming. In this sample the table shows 350,000 to 400,000 clones, 90% to 95% of which occur a single time. 0.7% to 0.95% of the sample goes to the ten largest clones.

For this chain, trimming is 4 bases at the V end and 0 bases at the J end, and the number of junction bases without a gene match is 13. The CDR3, cysteine through phenylalanine, is 18 amino acids long. Only CDR3 DNA remains: 54 bases, in frame from the first base. The CDR1 and CDR2 encoded by the germline V gene are KGHSH and LQKENI. What the research found in general, with its limitations: How much clinical and demographic metadata was included differed by source and by participant, and the metadata was provided uncurated.

The sequence was obtained from a woman aged 40-49 years who had been exposed to COVID-19. Sequences were obtained from PBMCs or T cells enriched from blood (not recorded which). The chain couples TRBV18 to TRBJ1-1, and 8 bases in between align with TRBD1. CDR3 protein: CASSRIQGAFSLNTEAFF. The sequenced DNA is TGTGCCAGCTCACGAATTCAGGGGGCGTTTAGTTTGAACACTGAAGCTTTCTTT.